The present TCR beta chain was sequenced within a study of CD8+ T cells in alopecia areata. Study-level background: Those patients who were treated received oral tofacitinib, which was given at 5 to 10 mg twice daily for moderate-to-severe alopecia areata. The drug, tofacitinib, lasted 6 to 18 months, followed by 6 months off drug. Study results and limitations: Association of baseline CD8+ expansion with response is uncertain owing to one nonresponder. Scalp clonality, together with expanded CD8+ clones among the top 100, fell significantly with tofacitinib.

The sequencing template was cDNA reverse transcribed from extracted RNA. Clones were sequenced by immunoSEQ multiplex PCR, and TCRdb holds only the in-frame ones, with some missing. Of some 58,000 clones in the sample, 46% were seen once. V was pared by 1 base and J by 5 bases, with 7 bases of the junction left unmatched. The germline gives CDR1 GTSNPN, CDR2 SVGIG (reference sequence). The CDR3 length is 14 residues. As to this clone: Its matching antigen is unknown.

Treatment noted: oral pan-JAK inhibitor, 5-10 mg twice daily. The J gene is TRBJ2-5, the V gene TRBV30, with TRBD2 matching over 7 bases. Here the sequenced sample was CD8+ T cells sorted from blood, taken at roughly week 38, from a patient treated with tofacitinib. The receptor comes from a human donor with alopecia areata. In nucleotides, the CDR3 is TGTGCCTGGAGTGACTATCGGGAGGTGGAGACCCAGTACTTC. Protein: CAWSDYREVETQYF.